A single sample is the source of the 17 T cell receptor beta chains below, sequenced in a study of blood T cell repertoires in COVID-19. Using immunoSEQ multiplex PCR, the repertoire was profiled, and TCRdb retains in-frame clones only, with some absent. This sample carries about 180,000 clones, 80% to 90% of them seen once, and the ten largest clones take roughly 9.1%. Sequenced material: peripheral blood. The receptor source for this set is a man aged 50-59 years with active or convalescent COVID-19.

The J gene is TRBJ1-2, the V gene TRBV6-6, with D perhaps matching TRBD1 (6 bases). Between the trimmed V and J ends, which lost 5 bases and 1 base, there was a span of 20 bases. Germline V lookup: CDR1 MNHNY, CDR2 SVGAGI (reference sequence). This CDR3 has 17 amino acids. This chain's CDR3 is CASSPVGGSEYNYGYTF. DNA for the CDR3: TGTGCCAGCAGTCCGGTAGGGGGAAGCGAATATAACTATGGCTACACCTTC.

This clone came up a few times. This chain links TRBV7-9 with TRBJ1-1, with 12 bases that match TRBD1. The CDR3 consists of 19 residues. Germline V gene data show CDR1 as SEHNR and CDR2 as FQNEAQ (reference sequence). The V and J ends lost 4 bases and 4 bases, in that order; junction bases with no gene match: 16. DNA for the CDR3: TGTGCCAGCAGCTCTAAAAATTCGGGACAGGGGGCGCGGGTCACTGAAGCTTTCTTT. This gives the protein CASSSKNSGQGARVTEAFF.

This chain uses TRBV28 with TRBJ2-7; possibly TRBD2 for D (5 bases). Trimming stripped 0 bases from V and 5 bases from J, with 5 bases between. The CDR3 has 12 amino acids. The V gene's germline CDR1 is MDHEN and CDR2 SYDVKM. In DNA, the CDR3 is TGTGCCAGCAGTTTATGGGAGGACGAGCAGTACTTC. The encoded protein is CASSLWEDEQYF.

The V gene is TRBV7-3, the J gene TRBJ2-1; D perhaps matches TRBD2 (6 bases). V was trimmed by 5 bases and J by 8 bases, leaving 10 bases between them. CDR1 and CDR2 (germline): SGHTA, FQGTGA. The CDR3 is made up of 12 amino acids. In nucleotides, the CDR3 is TGTGCCAGCAGCCCGACTAGTGATGAGCAGTTCTTC. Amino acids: CASSPTSDEQFF.

CDR3 in DNA: TGCAGCGTTGAAGGTCACGGGGGCTATGGCTACACCTTC. It translates to CSVEGHGGYGYTF. This chain links TRBV29-1 with TRBJ1-2; TRBD1 might be the D (5 bases). The CDR3 has 13 amino acids. V dropped 1 base and J dropped 4 bases, with 10 bases sitting between them. Germline V gene lookup returns CDR1 SQVTM and CDR2 ANQGSEA.

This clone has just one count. The CDR3 DNA reads as TGTGCCAGCAGCTCGGGACTATCCACCTACGAGCAGTACTTC. It codes for CASSSGLSTYEQYF. The V call is TRBV11-2, the J call TRBJ2-7, with 7 bases identical to TRBD2. V dropped 4 bases and J dropped 2; count of bases not matched to a gene: 5. Germline lookup yields CDR1 SGHAT and CDR2 FQNNGV. This CDR3 comprises 14 residues.

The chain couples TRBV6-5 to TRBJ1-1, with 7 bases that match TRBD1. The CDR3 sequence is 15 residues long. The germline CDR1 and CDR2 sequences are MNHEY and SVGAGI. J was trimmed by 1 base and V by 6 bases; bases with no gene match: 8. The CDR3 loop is CASSKLGTANTEAFF. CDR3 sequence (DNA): TGTGCCAGCAGCAAACTTGGGACAGCGAACACTGAAGCTTTCTTT.

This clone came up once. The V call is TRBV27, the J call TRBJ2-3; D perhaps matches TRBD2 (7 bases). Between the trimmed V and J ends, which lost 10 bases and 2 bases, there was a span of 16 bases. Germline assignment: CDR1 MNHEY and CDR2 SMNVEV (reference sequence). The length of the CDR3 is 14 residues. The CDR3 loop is CATRWGGATDTQYF. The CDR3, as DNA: TGTGCCACCCGGTGGGGGGGGGCCACAGATACGCAGTATTTT.

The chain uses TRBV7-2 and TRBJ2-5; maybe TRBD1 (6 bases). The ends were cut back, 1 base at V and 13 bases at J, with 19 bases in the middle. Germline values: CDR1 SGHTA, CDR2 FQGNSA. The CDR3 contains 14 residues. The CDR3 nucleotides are TGTGCCAGCAGCTTAGAGGGACAAAGACCCTCGAGGTACTTC. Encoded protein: CASSLEGQRPSRYF.

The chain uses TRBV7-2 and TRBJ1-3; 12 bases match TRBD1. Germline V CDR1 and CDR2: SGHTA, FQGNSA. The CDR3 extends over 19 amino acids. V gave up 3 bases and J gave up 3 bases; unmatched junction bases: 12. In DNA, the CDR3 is TGTGCCAGCAGCTTGAGCTGGGGACAGGGGGCACGAGGTGGAAACACCATATATTTT. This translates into CASSLSWGQGARGGNTIYF.

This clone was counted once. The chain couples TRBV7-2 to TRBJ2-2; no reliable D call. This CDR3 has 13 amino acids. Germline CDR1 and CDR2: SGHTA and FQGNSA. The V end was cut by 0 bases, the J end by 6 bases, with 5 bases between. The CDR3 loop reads CASSLAAAGELFF. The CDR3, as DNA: TGTGCCAGCAGCTTAGCTGCGGCCGGGGAGCTGTTTTTT.

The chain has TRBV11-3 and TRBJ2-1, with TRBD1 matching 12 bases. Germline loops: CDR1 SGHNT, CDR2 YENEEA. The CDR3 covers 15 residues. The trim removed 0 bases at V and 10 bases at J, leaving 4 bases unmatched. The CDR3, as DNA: TGTGCCAGCAGCTTAGAAGGGGACAGGGGGCGGGAGCAGTTCTTC. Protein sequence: CASSLEGDRGREQFF.

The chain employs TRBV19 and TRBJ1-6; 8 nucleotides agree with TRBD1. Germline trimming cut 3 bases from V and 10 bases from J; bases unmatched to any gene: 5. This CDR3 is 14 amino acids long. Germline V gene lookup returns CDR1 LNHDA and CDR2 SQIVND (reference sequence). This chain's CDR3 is CASSIGQGQSPLHF. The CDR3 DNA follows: TGTGCCAGTAGTATCGGACAGGGTCAATCACCCCTCCACTTT.

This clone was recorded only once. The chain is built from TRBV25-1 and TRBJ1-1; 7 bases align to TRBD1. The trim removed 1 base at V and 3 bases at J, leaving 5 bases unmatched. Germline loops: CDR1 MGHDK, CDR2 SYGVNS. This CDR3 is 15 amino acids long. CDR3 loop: CASSEFTGVDTEAFF. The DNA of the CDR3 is TGTGCCAGCAGTGAATTTACAGGGGTAGACACTGAAGCTTTCTTT.

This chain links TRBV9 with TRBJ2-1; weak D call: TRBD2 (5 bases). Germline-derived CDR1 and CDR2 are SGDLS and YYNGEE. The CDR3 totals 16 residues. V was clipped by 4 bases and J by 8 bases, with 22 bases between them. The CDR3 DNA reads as TGTGCCAGCAGCCCCCTAGTTGGAAGGGTTAGCGATGAGCAGTTCTTC. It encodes CASSPLVGRVSDEQFF.

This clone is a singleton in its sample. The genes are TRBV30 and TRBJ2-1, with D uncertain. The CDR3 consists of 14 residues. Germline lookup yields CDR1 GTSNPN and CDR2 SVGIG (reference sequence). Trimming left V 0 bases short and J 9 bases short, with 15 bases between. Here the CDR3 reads CAWSVLPPHGEQFF. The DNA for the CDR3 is TGTGCCTGGAGTGTACTCCCTCCCCACGGTGAGCAGTTCTTC.

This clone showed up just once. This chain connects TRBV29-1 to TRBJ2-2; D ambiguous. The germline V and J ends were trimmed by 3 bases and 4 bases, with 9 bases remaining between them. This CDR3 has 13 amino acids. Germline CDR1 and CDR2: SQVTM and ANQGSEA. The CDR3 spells CSVELGFTGELFF. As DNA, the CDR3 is TGCAGCGTTGAGTTGGGCTTCACCGGGGAGCTGTTTTTT.